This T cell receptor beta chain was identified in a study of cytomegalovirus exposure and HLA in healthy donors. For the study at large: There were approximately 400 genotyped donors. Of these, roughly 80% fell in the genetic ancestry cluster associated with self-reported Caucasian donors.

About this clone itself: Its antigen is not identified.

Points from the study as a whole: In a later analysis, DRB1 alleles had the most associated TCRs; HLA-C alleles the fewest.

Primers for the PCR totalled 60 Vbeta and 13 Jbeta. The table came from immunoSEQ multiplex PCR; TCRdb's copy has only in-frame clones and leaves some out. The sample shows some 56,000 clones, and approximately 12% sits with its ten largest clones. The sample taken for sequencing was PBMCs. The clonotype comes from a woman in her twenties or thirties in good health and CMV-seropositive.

CDR3 nucleotide sequence: TGTGCCAGCAGCCCCGGGACTAGCGGGGGCTACAATGAGCAGTTCTTC. It translates to CASSPGTSGGYNEQFF. The chain uses TRBV11-3 and TRBJ2-1; 14 bases are a match to TRBD2. The germline V gene has CDR1 SGHNT and CDR2 YENEEA. The CDR3 extends over 16 amino acids. Trimming at V came to 5 bases and at J to 3 bases, leaving 3 bases not matched to a gene.